This entry lists 29 T cell receptor beta chains sequenced from one sample in a study of blood T cell repertoires in COVID-19. The repertoire was sequenced with immunoSEQ multiplex PCR; TCRdb's copy has only in-frame clones and lacks some. Altogether about 120,000 clones are present, about 79% being singletons, with the ten largest covering roughly 2%. Sequenced sample: peripheral blood. All receptors derive from a man aged 70 or older with acute or convalescent COVID-19.

V usage is TRBV6-2 or TRBV6-3 and J usage is TRBJ2-2; 9 nucleotides agree with TRBD2. Germline assignment: CDR1 MNHEY and CDR2 SVGEGT. The junction had 11 bases not matched to a gene; V was cut back by 5 bases and J by 4 bases. This CDR3 has 17 residues. The CDR3 DNA is TGTGCCAGCAGTCAACCGACTCGGCGGGGGGGCACCGGGGAGCTGTTTTTT. It codes for CASSQPTRRGGTGELFF.

CDR3 amino acids: CSVSEQFF. CDR3 coding DNA: TGCAGCGTCAGTGAGCAGTTCTTC. This rearrangement joins TRBV29-1 to TRBJ2-1; D gene ambiguous. Trimming took off 6 bases at V and 9 bases at J, with 3 bases between the two ends. The germline V gene has CDR1 SQVTM and CDR2 ANQGSEA. The CDR3 totals 8 residues.

A few counts support this clone. The chain joins TRBV5-1 to TRBJ2-7, with D possibly matching TRBD2 (5 bases). Germline V gene lookup returns CDR1 SGHRS and CDR2 YFSETQ. This CDR3 contains 13 residues. The V and J ends lost 3 bases and 3 bases respectively, with 10 bases between them. CDR3 sequence reads: CASSSEGYYEQYF. As DNA, the CDR3 is TGCGCCAGCAGCTCTGAGGGATACTACGAGCAGTACTTC.

This chain joins TRBV6-1 and TRBJ1-1; D ambiguous. V was shortened by 3 bases and J by 7 bases, with 6 bases between the two germline ends. This CDR3 is built from 11 residues. Germline CDR1 MNHNS, CDR2 SASEGT. CDR3 DNA sequence: TGTGCCAGCAGTGATTACGGTGAAGCTTTCTTT. This sequence encodes CASSDYGEAFF.

The chain couples TRBV30 to TRBJ1-4; no reliable D call. The CDR3 spans 14 residues. Germline V lookup: CDR1 GTSNPN, CDR2 SVGIG (reference sequence). V gave up 4 bases and J gave up 8 bases, with 17 bases separating them. This CDR3 reads CAWTPLPRGEKLFF. As DNA, the CDR3 is TGTGCCTGGACCCCTCTCCCCCGTGGCGAAAAACTGTTTTTT.

V usage is TRBV19 and J usage is TRBJ2-3, with D tentatively TRBD1 (8 bases). The V and J ends lost 7 bases and 5 bases respectively, with 16 bases between them. Looked up from germline, CDR1 is LNHDA and CDR2 is SQIVND (reference sequence). CDR3 size: 14 residues. The CDR3 region is CASNRGGPGDTQYF. In DNA form, the CDR3 reads TGTGCCAGTAACAGGGGGGGGCCGGGAGATACGCAGTATTTT.

This clone was detected a few times. Other DNA sequences from this sample encode an identical CDR3 as well. The chain links TRBV5-6 to TRBJ1-5; D possibly corresponds to TRBD1 (6 bases). Germline values: CDR1 SGHDT, CDR2 YYEEEE. V was pared by 0 bases and J by 1 base, with 8 bases between. The CDR3 covers 15 residues. The CDR3 DNA is TGTGCCAGCAGCTTGGGACAGGCAAGCAATCAGCCCCAGCATTTT. This codes for CASSLGQASNQPQHF.

The chain uses TRBV5-6 and TRBJ1-4; TRBD1 matches at 11 bases. The CDR3 extends over 15 amino acids. CDR1 and CDR2 from the germline V gene are SGHDT and YYEEEE. With 4 bases clipped from V and 4 bases from J, the junction kept 3 bases outside the gene matches. The CDR3: CASSGTGGYNEKLFF. The CDR3 bases are TGTGCCAGCAGCGGGACAGGGGGATATAATGAAAAACTGTTTTTT.

The chain joins TRBV23-1 to TRBJ1-1; D call uncertain. TRBV23-1 is filed as an ORF, its function uncertain. The ends were cut back, 1 base at V and 4 bases at J, with 31 bases in the middle. The CDR3 has 21 residues. CDR3 bases: TGCGCCAGCAGTCAATATTCTACCACCATCGAACCCACCCGGCGGCTCACTGAAGCTTTCTTT. Amino acids: CASSQYSTTIEPTRRLTEAFF.

The chain joins TRBV7-2 to TRBJ2-1; 10 bases are a match to TRBD2. In germline, CDR1 is SGHTA, CDR2 FQGNSA. V lost 7 bases to trimming and J lost 4 bases; unmatched junction nucleotides: 7. The CDR3 totals 15 residues. The CDR3 reads CASTPGSGGYNEQFF. As DNA, the CDR3 is TGTGCCAGCACCCCTGGTAGCGGGGGGTACAATGAGCAGTTCTTC.

The chain has TRBV6-1 and TRBJ1-5; 8 nucleotides match TRBD1. The V and J ends lost 4 bases and 9 bases, in that order; junction bases with no gene match: 14. The germline V gene encodes CDR1 MNHNS and CDR2 SASEGT. CDR3 length equals 16 residues. The CDR3 is CASSVLTTGVGGPQHF. DNA of the CDR3: TGTGCCAGCAGTGTTCTAACGACAGGGGTCGGGGGGCCCCAGCATTTT.

This clone was detected only once. The chain links TRBV25-1 to TRBJ1-2; the match to TRBD1 covers 9 bases. Germline CDR1 MGHDK, CDR2 SYGVNS. Trimming cost V 4 bases and J 2 bases; bases outside gene matches: 2. CDR3 length equals 14 residues. CDR3 DNA: TGTGCCAGCAGTGGAGGACAGGGGAACTATGGCTACACCTTC. Its protein is CASSGGQGNYGYTF.

The rearrangement links TRBV28 to TRBJ1-5; D ambiguous. The CDR3 sequence is 12 residues long. In germline, CDR1 is MDHEN, CDR2 SYDVKM. V lost 2 bases and J 7 bases, leaving 6 bases between the germline ends. CDR3 DNA: TGTGCCAGCAGTTTACCCCTACAGCCCCAGCATTTT. It codes for CASSLPLQPQHF. Variable domain in full (rest from reference TRBV28 and TRBJ1-5): DVKVTQSSRYLVKRTGEKVFLECVQDMDHENMFWYRQDPGLGLRLIYFSYDVKMKEKGDIPEGYSVSREKKERFSLILESASTNQTSMYLCASSLPLQPQHFGDGTRLSIL.

The chain couples TRBV10-3 to TRBJ1-1; 7 bases agree with TRBD1. Germline CDR1 ENHRY, CDR2 SYGVKD. With 6 bases clipped from V and 3 bases from J, the junction kept 4 bases outside the gene matches. The length of the CDR3 is 13 residues. CDR3 loop: CAIRDRRDTEAFF. Written as DNA, the CDR3 is TGTGCCATCAGGGACAGGCGGGACACTGAAGCTTTCTTT.

The chain carries TRBV27 and TRBJ2-1; tentatively, D is TRBD1 (6 bases). CDR1 MNHEY and CDR2 SMNVEV come from the germline V gene (reference sequence). V shed 5 bases and J shed 5 bases, with 10 bases lying between them. CDR3 size: 13 residues. The CDR3 DNA follows: TGTGCCAGCAGTAGAGCAGGGGACAATGAGCAGTTCTTC. This sequence encodes CASSRAGDNEQFF.

V is TRBV9 and J is TRBJ1-3; D possibly corresponds to TRBD1 (6 bases). The CDR3 spans 16 residues. CDR1 is SGDLS and CDR2 is YYNGEE in the germline V gene. V lost 5 bases to trimming and J lost 0 bases, with 15 bases between them. CDR3 coding DNA: TGTGCCAGCAGTAGACAGGCAACTAACTCTGGAAACACCATATATTTT. It yields the protein CASSRQATNSGNTIYF.

The chain joins TRBV10-3 to TRBJ2-1, with D perhaps matching TRBD1 (6 bases). There are 15 residues in the CDR3. The germline V and J ends were trimmed by 4 bases and 7 bases, with 17 bases remaining between them. From germline, CDR1 is ENHRY and CDR2 SYGVKD. The CDR3 loop is CAISARQAPPNEQFF. The CDR3 DNA reads as TGTGCCATCAGTGCACGACAGGCCCCTCCTAATGAGCAGTTCTTC.

The rearrangement uses TRBV4-1 and TRBJ2-1; D is ambiguous. Germline V gene lookup returns CDR1 MGHRA and CDR2 YSYEKL. Trimming shortened V by 2 bases and J by 6 bases, and 11 bases separated the two germline ends. The CDR3 has 14 residues. CDR3 sequence reads: CASSQPPRSNEQFF. CDR3 bases: TGCGCCAGCAGCCAACCCCCGAGGAGCAATGAGCAGTTCTTC.

In DNA form, the CDR3 reads TGCGCCAGCAGCCACCTACTCCGGGAGACAATGAACACTGAAGCTTTCTTT. Translated: CASSHLLRETMNTEAFF. The V call is TRBV4-3, the J call TRBJ1-1; no clear D. This CDR3 is built from 17 residues. Germline loops: CDR1 LGHNA, CDR2 YSLEER. V lost 3 bases and J 0 bases, leaving 17 bases between the germline ends.

There are a few counts of this clone. V is TRBV10-3 and J is TRBJ1-3, with D tentatively TRBD1 (6 bases). This CDR3 is built from 20 residues. Trimming stripped 2 bases from V and 3 bases from J, with 26 bases between. Germline CDR1 reads ENHRY; CDR2 reads SYGVKD. The CDR3 loop reads CAISETRPSDRSKSGNTIYF. The CDR3 DNA is TGTGCCATCAGTGAGACCCGCCCATCTGACAGGTCCAAGAGTGGAAACACCATATATTTT.

The chain recombines TRBV6-2 or TRBV6-3 with TRBJ2-2; no definite D call. The V gene's germline CDR1 is MNHEY and CDR2 SVGEGT. The CDR3 has 14 residues. V lost 2 bases and J lost 3, with 7 bases in between. CDR3 loop: CASSYGLDTGELFF. In DNA form, the CDR3 reads TGTGCCAGCAGTTACGGTTTAGACACCGGGGAGCTGTTTTTT.

The chain employs TRBV19 and TRBJ1-1, with a tentative D call TRBD1 (6 bases). This CDR3 region has 15 residues. V shed 7 bases and J shed 2 bases, with 17 bases lying between them. CDR1 LNHDA and CDR2 SQIVND come from the germline V gene (reference sequence). The DNA of the CDR3 is TGTGCCAGTATAAAGGACAGCCGTACTAACACTGAAGCTTTCTTT. Amino acids: CASIKDSRTNTEAFF. The whole variable domain, remainder taken from reference TRBV19 and TRBJ1-1, is DGGITQSPKYLFRKEGQNVTLSCEQNLNHDAMYWYRQDPGQGLRLIYYSQIVNDFQKGDIAEGYSVSREKKESFPLTVTSAQKNPTAFYLCASIKDSRTNTEAFFGQGTRLTVV.

CDR3 coding DNA: TGTGCCAGCAGCCTGGAAACGGGACACTGGAATAGCTATGGCTACACCTTC. This sequence encodes CASSLETGHWNSYGYTF. The gene calls are TRBV7-6 and TRBJ1-2; tentatively, D is TRBD1 (6 bases). Trimming cost V 5 bases and J 4 bases, with 23 bases left between them. Germline V CDR1 and CDR2: SGHVS, FNYEAQ. The CDR3 runs 17 residues.

V and J are TRBV6-4 and TRBJ2-3, with TRBD2 as a possible D gene (5 bases). V was trimmed by 2 bases and J by 1 base, leaving 10 bases between them. CDR1 MRHNA and CDR2 SNTAGT come from the germline V gene. CDR3 length equals 15 residues. CDR3 region: CASSDELRGTDTQYF. The DNA for the CDR3 is TGTGCCAGCAGTGACGAGTTGCGGGGCACAGATACGCAGTATTTT.

This clone has more than one count but fewer than ten. The chain joins TRBV6-5 to TRBJ2-1; no firm D call. V lost 0 bases and J 4 bases, leaving 10 bases between the germline ends. The CDR3 spans 15 residues. Germline lookup yields CDR1 MNHEY and CDR2 SVGAGI. CDR3: CASSYSATQYNEQFF. CDR3 sequence (DNA): TGTGCCAGCAGTTACTCGGCCACCCAATACAATGAGCAGTTCTTC.

In this sample, this clone turned up once. This chain joins TRBV6-2 or TRBV6-3 and TRBJ2-1; TRBD2 agrees at 7 bases. V was pared by 0 bases and J by 7 bases, with 6 bases of the junction left unmatched. Looked up from germline, CDR1 is MNHEY and CDR2 is SVGEGT. The CDR3 totals 15 residues. In DNA form, the CDR3 reads TGTGCCAGCAGTTACTCTTCGGGACTACGAAATGAGCAGTTCTTC. It encodes CASSYSSGLRNEQFF.

This clone occurred once. J is TRBJ1-5 and V is TRBV7-8; unclear D gene. Germline CDR1 reads SGHVS; CDR2 reads FQNEAQ. Deletions cut 1 base from V and 0 bases from J, with 10 bases between. CDR3 length equals 16 residues. The CDR3 DNA sequence: TGTGCCAGCAGCTTAGGCATAGAATATAGCAATCAGCCCCAGCATTTT. Its protein product is CASSLGIEYSNQPQHF.

The chain carries TRBV15 and TRBJ1-3; a weak D match, TRBD1 (5 bases). With 2 bases removed from V and 0 bases from J, the gap between germline ends came to 14 bases. Looked up from germline, CDR1 is LNHNV and CDR2 is YYDKDF (reference sequence). CDR3 length: 17 amino acids. In DNA form, the CDR3 reads TGTGCCACCAGCAGAAACCATCCAGGGTTCTCTGGAAACACCATATATTTT. This codes for CATSRNHPGFSGNTIYF.

The chain links TRBV20-1 to TRBJ1-1; unclear D gene. V was cut by 5 bases and J by 8 bases, with 12 bases left in between. Germline assignment: CDR1 DFQATT and CDR2 SNEGSKA (reference sequence). The CDR3 runs 11 residues. In DNA form, the CDR3 reads TGCAGTGCTTCATCAGGACTCGAAGCTTTCTTT. This codes for CSASSGLEAFF.